This TCR beta chain was sequenced in a study of somatic mutations in cytotoxic T cells in rheumatoid arthritis. Study as a whole: Some V beta antibody-stained T-cell populations were flow-sorted at nearly 100% purity, including V beta1+ cells sequenced for TCRB. Findings and caveats of the study: Rheumatoid arthritis patients showed slight TRBV07 underrepresentation, unadjusted for multiple comparisons. Age was associated with higher CD8+ clonality in rheumatoid arthritis patients, not in healthy controls.

V lost 5 bases, J lost 4 bases, and 21 bases lay in between. Per the germline V gene, CDR1 is MDHEN and CDR2 is SYDVKM. This CDR3 has 16 amino acids. A word on this clone: Its target is not known.

TCRdb's copy holds only in-frame clones and misses some; the assay was immunoSEQ multiplex PCR. In the table there are 10,000 to 13,000 clones, 65% to 80% of which are singletons. Once isolated by positive magnetic bead selection, the CD4+ and CD8+ cells had their purity checked by flow cytometry. This clonotype was sampled from an adult with rheumatoid arthritis. Sequenced input: CD8+ T cells sorted from blood. The chain recombines TRBV28 with TRBJ2-7; D not certain. The CDR3 here is CASSIARANDDYEQYF. CDR3 nucleotide sequence: TGTGCCAGCAGTATAGCCCGGGCAAACGACGATTACGAGCAGTACTTC.